These 22 T cell receptor beta chains were sequenced from one sample in a study of blood T cell repertoires in COVID-19. The repertoire was sequenced with immunoSEQ multiplex PCR; TCRdb's copy has only in-frame clones and lacks some. The table has about 51,000 clones, around 93% seen once; the top ten hold over 3%. The material sequenced was peripheral blood. All receptors derive from a man aged 45 to 65 with acute or convalescent COVID-19.

J is TRBJ1-5 and V is TRBV3-1 (or the pseudogene TRBV3-2); D possibly corresponds to TRBD1 (5 bases). V lost 1 base and J lost 7, with 11 bases in between. CDR3 length equals 14 residues. The germline V gene encodes CDR1 LGHDT and CDR2 YNNKEL (reference sequence). The CDR3 sequence is CASSQGRRGQPQHF. DNA for the CDR3: TGTGCCAGCAGCCAAGGGCGTAGGGGACAGCCCCAGCATTTT.

V gene TRBV28 combines with J gene TRBJ2-7; TRBD2 is a possible D gene (6 bases). Germline V gives CDR1 MDHEN, CDR2 SYDVKM. The CDR3 is 13 amino acids. Trimming left V 3 bases short and J 6 bases short, with 12 bases between. The CDR3 coding sequence is TGTGCCAGCAGTTTGGGGAGGCTAGGCGAGCAGTACTTC. It specifies CASSLGRLGEQYF. The variable domain in full, completed from reference TRBV28 and TRBJ2-7, reads DVKVTQSSRYLVKRTGEKVFLECVQDMDHENMFWYRQDPGLGLRLIYFSYDVKMKEKGDIPEGYSVSREKKERFSLILESASTNQTSMYLCASSLGRLGEQYFGPGTRLTVT.

This rearrangement joins TRBV19 to TRBJ1-2; weak D call: TRBD1 (5 bases). Trimming left V 1 base short and J 8 bases short, with 11 bases between. This CDR3 comprises 13 residues. Germline V gene data show CDR1 as LNHDA and CDR2 as SQIVND (reference sequence). The CDR3 sequence is CASSIVGTLGYTF. CDR3 nucleotides: TGTGCCAGTAGTATAGTAGGGACTTTGGGCTACACCTTC. Variable domain in full (rest from reference TRBV19 and TRBJ1-2): DGGITQSPKYLFRKEGQNVTLSCEQNLNHDAMYWYRQDPGQGLRLIYYSQIVNDFQKGDIAEGYSVSREKKESFPLTVTSAQKNPTAFYLCASSIVGTLGYTFGSGTRLTVV.

This chain joins TRBV2 and TRBJ2-1; 9 nucleotides agree with TRBD2. The CDR3 extends over 13 amino acids. The ends lost 7 bases at V and 14 bases at J; junction bases unmatched: 12. Germline CDR1 SNHLY, CDR2 FYNNEI. CDR3 nucleotide sequence: TGTGCCAGCAACTCCGGCGGGGGGGTACGGGAGTTCTTC. Translated, it gives CASNSGGGVREFF.

The chain is built from TRBV18 and TRBJ1-4; D possibly corresponds to TRBD1 (5 bases). The CDR3 is 15 amino acids. Trimming took 2 bases from V and 4 from J, leaving 11 bases between them. CDR1 is KGHSH, CDR2 LQKENI, per germline. The CDR3 DNA reads as TGTGCCAGCTCACCAGGGAGGGGAGGTAATGAAAAACTGTTTTTT. It specifies CASSPGRGGNEKLFF.

This chain links TRBV30 with TRBJ1-1; possible D gene TRBD1, 6 bases. This CDR3 is built from 13 residues. In germline, CDR1 is GTSNPN, CDR2 SVGIG (reference sequence). V lost 0 bases and J 4 bases, leaving 9 bases between the germline ends. CDR3 DNA sequence: TGTGCCTGGAGTGTAGGGGGGGCCACTGAAGCTTTCTTT. Protein: CAWSVGGATEAFF.

The chain has TRBV5-1 and TRBJ2-5; perhaps TRBD2 as D (6 bases). Germline V gives CDR1 SGHRS, CDR2 YFSETQ. The CDR3 is made up of 13 amino acids. V shed 4 bases and J shed 5 bases, with 12 bases lying between them. This CDR3 is CASSSRESETQYF. The CDR3 DNA reads TGCGCCAGCAGCAGCCGGGAGAGCGAGACCCAGTACTTC.

J is TRBJ1-1 and V is TRBV27; 8 nucleotides line up with TRBD1. This CDR3 has 14 amino acids. The J segment lost 4 bases and the V segment lost 0 bases, leaving 1 base of the junction unmatched. The V gene's germline CDR1 is MNHEY and CDR2 SMNVEV (reference sequence). The CDR3 is CASSLSTGVTEAFF. As DNA, the CDR3 is TGTGCCAGCAGTTTATCGACAGGGGTCACTGAAGCTTTCTTT.

The chain has TRBV30 and TRBJ2-7, with a tentative D call TRBD2 (5 bases). CDR1 and CDR2 from the germline V gene are GTSNPN and SVGIG (reference sequence). V gave up 3 bases and J gave up 0 bases, with 24 bases separating them. This CDR3 region has 18 residues. CDR3 amino acids: CAWSLGFPAVLSSYEQYF. The CDR3 DNA sequence: TGTGCCTGGAGCCTGGGATTTCCAGCGGTCTTAAGCTCCTACGAGCAGTACTTC.

The chain combines TRBV3-1 (or the pseudogene TRBV3-2) with TRBJ2-2, with TRBD2 matching 9 bases. Looked up from germline, CDR1 is LGHDT and CDR2 is YNNKEL (reference sequence). Trimming at V came to 0 bases and at J to 7 bases, leaving 15 bases not matched to a gene. This CDR3 is 19 amino acids long. CDR3 residues: CASSQDTAGLAGLVGELFF. The CDR3 DNA is TGTGCCAGCAGCCAAGATACCGCTGGTCTAGCGGGGTTAGTCGGGGAGCTGTTTTTT.

The chain employs TRBV30 and TRBJ1-2; D gene unclear. Germline V gives CDR1 GTSNPN, CDR2 SVGIG (reference sequence). CDR3 length: 13 residues. V dropped 1 base and J dropped 4 bases, with 10 bases sitting between them. CDR3 in amino acids: CAWSEGSFYGYTF. CDR3 sequence (DNA): TGTGCCTGGAGTGAAGGGAGCTTCTATGGCTACACCTTC.

V usage is TRBV11-2 and J usage is TRBJ2-3; D is unresolved. Germline-derived CDR1 and CDR2 are SGHAT and FQNNGV. The CDR3 is made up of 13 amino acids. The V end lost 0 bases, the J end lost 2 bases, and 3 bases lay between the germline ends. CDR3 amino acids: CASSLDLTDTQYF. In DNA, the CDR3 is TGTGCCAGCAGCTTAGATCTCACAGATACGCAGTATTTT.

This clone was counted a few times. This chain connects TRBV3-1 (or the pseudogene TRBV3-2) to TRBJ2-3, with unresolved D. The germline V gene encodes CDR1 LGHDT and CDR2 YNNKEL (reference sequence). CDR3 size: 14 residues. V was trimmed by 1 base and J by 1 base, leaving 6 bases between them. The CDR3 is CASSQVQGTDTQYF. DNA for the CDR3: TGTGCCAGCAGCCAAGTTCAGGGCACAGATACGCAGTATTTT.

The chain has TRBV6-5 and TRBJ1-2; the match to TRBD1 covers 7 bases. Germline CDR1 reads MNHEY; CDR2 reads SVGAGI. The CDR3 runs 15 residues. The V and J ends lost 2 bases and 7 bases, in that order; junction bases with no gene match: 10. Here the CDR3 reads CASSYEGRGLSGYTF. In DNA form, the CDR3 reads TGTGCCAGCAGTTACGAGGGCAGGGGGTTATCTGGCTACACCTTC.

The chain is built from TRBV18 and TRBJ1-6; tentative D call: TRBD1 (6 bases). CDR1 KGHSH and CDR2 LQKENI come from the germline V gene. The CDR3 spans 16 residues. Trimming took 3 bases from V and 10 from J, leaving 19 bases between them. In DNA, the CDR3 is TGTGCCAGCTCACCGGGGGCAAGATCGGGGTCATCACCCCTCCACTTT. It yields the protein CASSPGARSGSSPLHF.

CDR3 loop: CASSLGQGVGRYNEQFF. The CDR3 DNA reads TGCGCCAGCAGCTTGGGACAGGGAGTAGGACGCTACAATGAGCAGTTCTTC. The chain combines TRBV5-1 with TRBJ2-1, with 7 bases identical to TRBD1. Germline V gene data show CDR1 as SGHRS and CDR2 as YFSETQ. CDR3 length equals 17 residues. Losses at the gene ends were 0 bases for V and 3 bases for J; bases not matched to a gene: 9.

The chain is built from TRBV7-8 and TRBJ1-1; D is unresolved. The CDR3 spans 16 residues. V lost 5 bases to trimming and J lost 5 bases, with 21 bases between them. Germline CDR1 SGHVS, CDR2 FQNEAQ. This CDR3 reads CASSPRRSLSLTEAFF. CDR3 in DNA: TGTGCCAGCAGCCCTCGACGGAGCTTATCGTTAACTGAAGCTTTCTTT.

The chain carries TRBV19 and TRBJ1-6; TRBD1 matches 8 bases. The junction had 7 bases not matched to a gene; V was cut back by 2 bases and J by 10 bases. Germline V gene data show CDR1 as LNHDA and CDR2 as SQIVND (reference sequence). This CDR3 has 15 amino acids. This CDR3 reads CASSINTGGNSPLHF. The CDR3 DNA sequence: TGTGCCAGTAGTATAAACACAGGGGGTAACTCACCCCTCCACTTT.

This clone was found a few times. This chain joins TRBV29-1 and TRBJ1-5; D is unresolved. The germline gives CDR1 SQVTM, CDR2 ANQGSEA. The CDR3 extends over 15 amino acids. The germline V and J ends were trimmed by 4 bases and 2 bases, with 15 bases remaining between them. The CDR3 DNA reads as TGCAGCGTTGGAGACGGGGTGTTGGGCAATCAGCCCCAGCATTTT. This gives the protein CSVGDGVLGNQPQHF.

The genes are TRBV9 and TRBJ1-2; tentative D call: TRBD1 (5 bases). The CDR3 extends over 14 amino acids. Germline V gene sequence: CDR1 SGDLS, CDR2 YYNGEE. V lost 3 bases to trimming and J lost 6 bases, with 15 bases between them. CDR3 DNA: TGTGCCAGCAGCGGAATAGGGGCGGCCAATGGCTACACCTTC. This sequence encodes CASSGIGAANGYTF.

A few counts support this clone. The J gene is TRBJ1-3, the V gene TRBV11-2; a weak D match, TRBD1 (6 bases). This CDR3 is 14 amino acids long. V lost 1 base and J 2 bases, leaving 6 bases between the germline ends. CDR1 is SGHAT and CDR2 is FQNNGV in the germline V gene. The CDR3 sequence: CASSLGTAGNTIYF. The CDR3 nucleotides are TGTGCCAGCAGCTTAGGGACAGCTGGAAACACCATATATTTT.

This clone showed up just once. This rearrangement joins TRBV5-1 to TRBJ1-6, with D hard to call. There are 13 residues in the CDR3. With 3 bases removed from V and 8 bases from J, the gap between germline ends came to 9 bases. Per germline, CDR1 SGHRS and CDR2 YFSETQ. CDR3 nucleotide sequence: TGCGCCAGCAGCTACTCTCGGGATTCACCCCTCCACTTT. Translation gives CASSYSRDSPLHF.